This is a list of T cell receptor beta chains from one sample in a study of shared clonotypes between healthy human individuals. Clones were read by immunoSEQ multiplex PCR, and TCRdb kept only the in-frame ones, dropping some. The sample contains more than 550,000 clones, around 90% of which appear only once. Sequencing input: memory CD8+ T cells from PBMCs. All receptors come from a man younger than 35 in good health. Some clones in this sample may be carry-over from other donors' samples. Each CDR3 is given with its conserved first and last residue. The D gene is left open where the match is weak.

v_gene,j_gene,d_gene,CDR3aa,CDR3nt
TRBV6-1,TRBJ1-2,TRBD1,CASRGTDYGYTF,TGTGCCAGCAGGGGGACAGACTATGGCTACACCTTC
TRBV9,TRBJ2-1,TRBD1,CASSARQGVRNEQFF,TGTGCCAGCAGCGCTAGACAGGGGGTAAGGAATGAGCAGTTCTTC
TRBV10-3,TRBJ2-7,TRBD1,CAISELGQGNYEQYF,TGTGCCATCAGTGAGTTGGGACAGGGTAACTACGAGCAGTACTTC
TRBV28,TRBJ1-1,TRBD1,CASQYRGPTSFNTEAFF,TGTGCCAGCCAATACAGGGGTCCAACCTCCTTTAACACTGAAGCTTTCTTT
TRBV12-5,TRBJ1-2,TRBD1,CASGFGTGGGYTF,TGTGCTAGTGGCTTCGGGACAGGGGGTGGCTACACCTTC
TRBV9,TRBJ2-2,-,CASSVNAGPRAGELFF,TGTGCCAGCAGCGTAAATGCGGGCCCACGTGCCGGGGAGCTGTTTTTT
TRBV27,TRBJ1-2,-,CASSSPRGKFGYTF,TGTGCCAGCAGTTCTCCCAGGGGCAAATTCGGCTACACCTTC
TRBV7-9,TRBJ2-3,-,CASNPSFGDSTDTQYF,TGTGCCAGTAACCCCAGTTTTGGGGACAGCACAGATACGCAGTATTTT
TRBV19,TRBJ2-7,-,CASSESLQSSYEQYF,TGTGCCAGTAGTGAATCCCTACAGAGCTCCTACGAGCAGTACTTC
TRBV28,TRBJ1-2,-,CATYGAYGYTF,TGTGCCACTTACGGGGCCTATGGCTACACCTTC
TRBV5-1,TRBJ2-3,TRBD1,CASSSHRTGPTDTQYF,TGCGCCAGCAGCTCACATAGGACAGGGCCCACAGATACGCAGTATTTT
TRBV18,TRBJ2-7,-,CASSPAVLTGLPYEQYF,TGTGCCAGCTCACCTGCAGTGTTAACGGGACTCCCTTACGAGCAGTACTTC
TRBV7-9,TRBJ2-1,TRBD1,CASSLAGGLYNEQFF,TGTGCCAGCAGCTTAGCAGGGGGCCTCTACAATGAGCAGTTCTTC
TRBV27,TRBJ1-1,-,CASSTRVGVGTEAFF,TGTGCCAGCAGTACCCGAGTGGGTGTAGGGACTGAAGCTTTCTTT
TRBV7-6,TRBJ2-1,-,CASSFGLSNEQFF,TGTGCCAGCAGCTTCGGACTTAGCAATGAGCAGTTCTTC
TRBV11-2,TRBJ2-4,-,CASSRNRGLAKNIQYF,TGTGCCAGCAGCCGAAACAGGGGACTAGCCAAAAACATTCAGTACTTC
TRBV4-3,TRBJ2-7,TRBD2,CASSQGTSGYSSYEQYF,TGCGCCAGCAGCCAGGGGACTAGCGGTTACAGCTCCTACGAGCAGTACTTC
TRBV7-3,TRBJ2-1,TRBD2,CASSFTGTSGRGSYNEQFF,TGTGCCAGCAGCTTCACCGGGACTAGCGGGAGGGGCTCCTACAATGAGCAGTTCTTC
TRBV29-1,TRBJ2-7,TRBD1,CSVGGAGQGSYEQYF,TGCAGCGTTGGGGGGGCGGGACAGGGATCCTACGAGCAGTACTTC